Listed below are T cell receptor beta chains from one sample, sequenced in a study of blood T cells in healthy people across ages. TCRdb processed the 5' RACE reads anew with MiXCR; each CDR3 protein has one entry. This table holds 600,000 to 850,000 distinct CDR3 sequences, roughly two fifths found once. The sample taken for sequencing was blood. The receptors here all came from a woman aged 60 to 75 in good health. Each CDR3 is given with its conserved first and last residue. D genes are given only for firm matches. Size is omitted from some rows. Given values are once, few, many or a class for expanded clones.

j_call	cdr3_length	v_call	d_call	clone_size	cdr3_aa	cdr3_nt
TRBJ2-7	15	TRBV4-1	.	.	CASSQAASIRGEQYF	TGCGCCAGCAGCCAAGCGGCGTCAATCCGAGGCGAGCAGTACTTC
TRBJ2-7	14	TRBV13	.	.	CARRDQGTSYEQYF	TGTGCCCGCAGGGATCAGGGGACCTCCTACGAGCAGTACTTC
TRBJ2-7	14	TRBV10-2	.	.	CASSEGGRDYEQYF	TGCGCCAGCAGTGAAGGCGGAAGAGACTACGAGCAGTACTTC
TRBJ2-3	16	TRBV7-2	TRBD2	many	CASSLASGGAGDTQYF	TGTGCCAGCAGCTTAGCTAGCGGGGGGGCCGGAGATACGCAGTATTTT
TRBJ2-7	13	TRBV2	TRBD1	.	CASRGTVPYEQYF	TGTGCCAGCAGAGGGACAGTTCCCTACGAGCAGTACTTC
TRBJ2-1	14	TRBV6-5	.	.	CASSYATTSNEQFF	TGTGCCAGCAGTTACGCTACTACCTCGAATGAGCAGTTCTTC
TRBJ2-3	12	TRBV7-9	.	.	CASGPDSSTQYF	TGTGCCAGCGGACCGGACTCCTCTACGCAGTATTTT
TRBJ2-6	19	TRBV28	.	.	CASSSITLDKRSGANVLTF	TGTGCCAGCAGTTCGATTACCTTGGACAAGAGATCTGGGGCCAACGTCCTGACTTTC
TRBJ2-7	14	TRBV10-3	TRBD1	many	CAIRDGQGAYEQYF	TGTGCCATCAGGGATGGACAGGGGGCTTACGAGCAGTACTTC
TRBJ2-1	14	TRBV7-9	.	.	CAWAGGSSYNEQFF	TGTGCCTGGGCCGGAGGTAGCTCCTACAATGAGCAGTTCTTC
TRBJ1-2	13	TRBV2	.	.	CASSEDVDYGYTF	TGTGCCAGCAGTGAAGATGTTGACTATGGCTACACCTTC
TRBJ1-4	14	TRBV12-3/TRBV12-4	TRBD1	.	CASSFQDRGEKLFF	TGTGCCAGCAGTTTCCAGGACAGGGGTGAAAAACTGTTTTTT
TRBJ1-5	14	TRBV6-1	.	.	CASNSRGLHQPQHF	TGTGCCAGCAACTCCCGGGGCCTTCATCAGCCCCAGCATTTT